Shown below are 12 T cell receptor beta chains from a single sample sequenced in a study of blood T cell repertoires in COVID-19. Profiling relied on immunoSEQ multiplex PCR, and the TCRdb table lists in-frame clones only, not all of them. In the table there are more than 60,000 clones, 70% to 85% of which are singletons. Sequenced: peripheral blood. These receptors all stem from a human donor in a cohort sampled during active COVID-19.

This clone was counted a single time. The J gene is TRBJ1-3, the V gene TRBV3-1 (or the pseudogene TRBV3-2), with D perhaps TRBD1 (5 bases). This CDR3 is 16 amino acids long. The germline V and J ends were trimmed by 4 bases and 2 bases, with 15 bases remaining between them. Germline V lookup: CDR1 LGHDT, CDR2 YNNKEL (reference sequence). The CDR3 nucleotides are TGTGCCAGCAGCCCGTCGGGCGGGGGGACTGGAAACACCATATATTTT. As protein: CASSPSGGGTGNTIYF.

For the CDR3, the DNA is TGTGCCAGCAGCTTAGACGGACTAGCGGGGGGTGAGCAGTTCTTC. It yields the protein CASSLDGLAGGEQFF. This chain joins TRBV7-2 and TRBJ2-1, with TRBD2 identical over 14 bases. Trimming at V came to 1 base and at J to 9 bases, leaving 2 bases not matched to a gene. The germline V gene has CDR1 SGHTA and CDR2 FQGNSA. CDR3 length equals 15 residues.

The rearrangement uses TRBV6-5 and TRBJ1-1; D possibly corresponds to TRBD1 (5 bases). Trimming took off 4 bases at V and 0 bases at J, with 12 bases between the two ends. Germline values: CDR1 MNHEY, CDR2 SVGAGI. The CDR3 loop spans 15 amino acids. CDR3 DNA: TGTGCCAGCAGTTCCCTCAGGGTGCTGAACACTGAAGCTTTCTTT. The encoded protein is CASSSLRVLNTEAFF.

J is TRBJ2-5 and V is TRBV19; 8 positions match TRBD2. Germline V lookup: CDR1 LNHDA, CDR2 SQIVND (reference sequence). V trimming: 6 bases; J trimming: 5 bases; junction bases outside the gene matches: 11. This CDR3 comprises 15 residues. The CDR3 is CASSLGGEVYETQYF. The CDR3 coding sequence is TGTGCCAGTAGCCTCGGGGGGGAGGTTTACGAGACCCAGTACTTC. Drawing the rest from reference TRBV19 and TRBJ2-5, the complete variable domain is DGGITQSPKYLFRKEGQNVTLSCEQNLNHDAMYWYRQDPGQGLRLIYYSQIVNDFQKGDIAEGYSVSREKKESFPLTVTSAQKNPTAFYLCASSLGGEVYETQYFGPGTRLLVL.

The rearrangement links TRBV29-1 to TRBJ2-7; possible D gene TRBD2, 7 bases. Germline V CDR1 and CDR2: SQVTM, ANQGSEA. The V end lost 4 bases, the J end lost 1 base, and 17 bases lay between the germline ends. The CDR3 covers 15 residues. CDR3 nucleotides: TGCAGCGTTGTTTGGGAGGGGGACCCTTCCTACGAGCAGTACTTC. This encodes CSVVWEGDPSYEQYF.

The chain recombines TRBV6-1 with TRBJ2-3, with 8 nucleotides matching TRBD2. The J segment lost 4 bases and the V segment lost 1 base, leaving 4 bases of the junction unmatched. Per germline, CDR1 MNHNS and CDR2 SASEGT. There are 15 residues in the CDR3. CDR3 sequence reads: CASSEVGRGADTQYF. CDR3 in DNA: TGTGCCAGCAGTGAAGTCGGGCGGGGGGCAGATACGCAGTATTTT.

This chain joins TRBV20-1 and TRBJ2-5, with 10 positions matching TRBD2. The junction had 18 bases not matched to a gene; V was cut back by 3 bases and J by 5 bases. Germline-derived CDR1 and CDR2 are DFQATT and SNEGSKA (reference sequence). The CDR3 runs 18 residues. CDR3 DNA: TGCAGTGCTAGTGGCCCCGGGAGCGGGGGGGCGTTGTCTGAGACCCAGTACTTC. Amino acids: CSASGPGSGGALSETQYF.

The CDR3 bases are TGCGCCAGCAGCCAAGAGCCGGACAGGGTAGGGCAAGAGACCCAGTACTTC. Translating it yields CASSQEPDRVGQETQYF. This sequence joins TRBV4-1 and TRBJ2-5; 8 nucleotides align to TRBD1. The germline CDR1 and CDR2 sequences are MGHRA and YSYEKL. This CDR3 contains 17 residues. V gave up 0 bases and J gave up 2 bases; unmatched junction bases: 8.

This sequence joins TRBV3-1 (or the pseudogene TRBV3-2) and TRBJ2-3, with 7 bases aligning to TRBD2. The CDR3 runs 16 residues. CDR1 and CDR2 (germline): LGHDT, YNNKEL (reference sequence). Unmatched junction bases numbered 6, after V lost 3 bases and J lost 0 bases. The chain's CDR3 is CASSQNLAVSTDTQYF. The CDR3 DNA is TGTGCCAGCAGCCAGAATCTAGCGGTTAGCACAGATACGCAGTATTTT.

The V call is TRBV7-2, the J call TRBJ2-3; no definite D call. Trimming pared 1 base from V and 0 bases from J, leaving 8 bases between. The germline CDR1 and CDR2 sequences are SGHTA and FQGNSA. CDR3 length: 15 residues. CDR3 sequence reads: CASSLDRESTDTQYF. The DNA for the CDR3 is TGTGCCAGCAGCTTAGATCGCGAGAGCACAGATACGCAGTATTTT.

This clone was observed a handful of times. This sequence joins TRBV28 and TRBJ2-7; the match to TRBD1 covers 10 bases. Germline CDR1 is MDHEN and CDR2 is SYDVKM. The CDR3 is 14 amino acids. The trim removed 4 bases at V and 9 bases at J, leaving 9 bases unmatched. The CDR3 region has the DNA TGTGCCAGCAGTTCCGGGACAGGGGCGGTTGTGCAGTACTTC. Translating gives CASSSGTGAVVQYF.

The chain combines TRBV27 with TRBJ2-2, with 9 positions matching TRBD2. V was clipped by 6 bases and J by 10 bases; unmatched bases: 6. The length of the CDR3 is 13 residues. Germline CDR1 MNHEY, CDR2 SMNVEV (reference sequence). The CDR3 is CASSISGGKELFF. CDR3 DNA: TGTGCCAGCAGCATTAGCGGGGGAAAGGAGCTGTTTTTT.